A single T cell receptor (beta chain) is shown here with its context. Unmatched junction bases numbered 9, after V lost 3 bases and J lost 4 bases. The length of the CDR3 is 16 residues. Germline V CDR1 and CDR2: WSHSY, SAAADI. Here immunoSEQ multiplex PCR was the method, and the copy in TCRdb shows in-frame clones only, minus some. Here the sample spans about 160,000 clones, 85% being singletons. The data were obtained in a study of blood T cell repertoires in COVID-19. Study in general: The samples span acute and convalescent COVID-19 from the United States, Italy and Spain.

The chain uses TRBV10-2 and TRBJ2-3; 8 bases map to TRBD1. The sequenced sample was peripheral blood. The clonotype was recovered from a human donor with acute or convalescent COVID-19. The donor label of this sample is uncertain. This chain's CDR3 is CASSEWDRSGADTQYF. CDR3 in DNA: TGCGCCAGCAGTGAATGGGACAGGTCTGGGGCAGATACGCAGTATTTT.